The rows below give T cell receptor beta chains drawn from one sample of a study of chemoradiotherapy in HPV16-positive cancers. Using immunoSEQ multiplex PCR, the repertoire was profiled, and TCRdb retains in-frame clones only, with some absent. Altogether fewer than 600 clones are present, about 85% being singletons, with the ten largest covering around 6.9%. The sample in question was tumor tissue, obtained from a patient who underwent chemoradiotherapy. The source of these receptors is a human donor with HPV-associated anogenital cancer. The CDR3 runs from the conserved cysteine through the conserved F or W. The D gene is left open where the match is weak. Only part of the rows carry a size: once, few, many, or a class if the clone is expanded.

>-|TRBJ2-1|TRBV6-1|-
TGTGCCAGCAGTGAAGCTAGAGTAGGGGAGCAGTTCTTC
CASSEARVGEQFF
>-|TRBJ2-5|TRBV18|-
TGTGCCAGCTCACCATCCCTCGGGGAGACCCAGTACTTC
CASSPSLGETQYF
>-|TRBJ1-1|TRBV19|-
TGTGCCAGTAGTATTTCGGTGGGGGTTGAAGCTTTCTTT
CASSISVGVEAFF
>-|TRBJ1-6|TRBV27|once
TGTGCCAGCAGCCTCGTCCGGGACTCACCCCTCCACTTT
CASSLVRDSPLHF
>-|TRBJ2-5|TRBV28|-
TGTGCCAGCAGTTTAGGGGCAGGGGCTGGTGAGACCCAGTACTTC
CASSLGAGAGETQYF
>-|TRBJ1-3|TRBV14|-
TGTGCCAGCAGCTCGGACAGCTCTGGAAACACCATATATTTT
CASSSDSSGNTIYF
>-|TRBJ2-6|TRBV15|-
TGTGCCACCAGCAGAGAGTCGTCACGGGTCCTGACTTTC
CATSRESSRVLTF
>-|TRBJ2-7|TRBV29-1|-
TGCAGCGCAGCCAGCCCCGGACAGAACTACGAGCAGTACTTC
CSAASPGQNYEQYF
>-|TRBJ1-1|TRBV5-1|-
TGCGCCAGCAGCTTGGAAGGCAACACTGAAGCTTTCTTT
CASSLEGNTEAFF
>TRBD1|TRBJ2-2|TRBV7-7|-
TGTGCTAGCAGCTTTGGGGACAGGAACACCGGGGAGCTGTTTTTT
CASSFGDRNTGELFF